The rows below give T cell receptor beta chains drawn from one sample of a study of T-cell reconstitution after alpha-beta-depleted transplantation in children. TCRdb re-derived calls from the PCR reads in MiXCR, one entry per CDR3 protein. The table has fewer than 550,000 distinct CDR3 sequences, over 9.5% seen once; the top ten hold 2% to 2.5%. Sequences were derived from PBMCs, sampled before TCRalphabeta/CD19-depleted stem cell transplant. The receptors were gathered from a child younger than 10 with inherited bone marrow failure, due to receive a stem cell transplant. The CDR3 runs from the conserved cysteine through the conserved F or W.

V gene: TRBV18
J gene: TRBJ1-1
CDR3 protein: CASSAGTGAEAFF

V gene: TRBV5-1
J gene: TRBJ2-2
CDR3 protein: CASSPRLAENTGELFF

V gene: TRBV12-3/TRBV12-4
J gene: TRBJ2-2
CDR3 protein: CASTMGRLGGELFF

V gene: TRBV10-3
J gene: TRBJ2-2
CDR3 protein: CAILGTSGSNTGELFF

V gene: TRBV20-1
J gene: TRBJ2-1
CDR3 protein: CSASREPSYNEQFF

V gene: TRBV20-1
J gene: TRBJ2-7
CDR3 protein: CSAGGGQPTDSYEQYF

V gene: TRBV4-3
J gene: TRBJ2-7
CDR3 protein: CASSQDWTGAEQYF

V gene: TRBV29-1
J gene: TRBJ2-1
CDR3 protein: CSAIPVTGDEQFF

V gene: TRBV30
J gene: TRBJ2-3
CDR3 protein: CAWSQRERDTQYF

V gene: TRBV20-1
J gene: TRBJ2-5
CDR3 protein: CSVSRRETQYF

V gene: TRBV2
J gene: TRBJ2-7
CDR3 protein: CASRTPGLAGAPAYEQYF

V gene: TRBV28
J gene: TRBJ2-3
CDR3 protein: CASSLLSGRRGTDTQYF

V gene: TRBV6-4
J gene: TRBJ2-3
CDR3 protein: CASSEGQSTDTQYF

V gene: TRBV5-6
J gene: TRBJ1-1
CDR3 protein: CASSLVRHLGTEAFF

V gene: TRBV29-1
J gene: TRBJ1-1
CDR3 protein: CSVGPLRGGAFF

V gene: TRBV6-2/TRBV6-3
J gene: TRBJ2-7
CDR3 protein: CATLGLAYEQYF

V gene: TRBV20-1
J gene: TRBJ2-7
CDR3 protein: CSAREGVWASYEQYF

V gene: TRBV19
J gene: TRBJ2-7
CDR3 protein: CASSPGLAGISYEQYF

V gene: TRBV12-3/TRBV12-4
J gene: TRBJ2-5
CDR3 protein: CASSVLGETQYF

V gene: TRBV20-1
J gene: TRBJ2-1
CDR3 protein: CSADGTNVYNEQFF

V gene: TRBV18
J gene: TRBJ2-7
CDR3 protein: CASSTRGDGSYEQYF

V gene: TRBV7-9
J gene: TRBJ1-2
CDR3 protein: CASSSRASYGYTF

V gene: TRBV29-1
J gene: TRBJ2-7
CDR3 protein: CSVDDETDEQYF

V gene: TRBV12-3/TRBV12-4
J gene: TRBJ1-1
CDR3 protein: CASTPGHRNTEAFF

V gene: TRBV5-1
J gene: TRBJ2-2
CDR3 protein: CASSPNPTGGRGLVAGELFF

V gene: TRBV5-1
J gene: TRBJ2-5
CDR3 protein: CASSVGDNSRETQYF

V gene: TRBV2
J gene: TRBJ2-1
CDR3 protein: CASSEVETSVYNEQFF

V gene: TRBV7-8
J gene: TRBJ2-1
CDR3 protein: CASSLADRGWDEQFF

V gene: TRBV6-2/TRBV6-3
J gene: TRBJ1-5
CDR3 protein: CASRTLRPPMEPQHF

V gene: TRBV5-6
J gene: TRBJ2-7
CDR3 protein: CASRAKGGSYEQYF

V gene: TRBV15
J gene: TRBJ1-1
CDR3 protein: CATGQNNNAEAFF

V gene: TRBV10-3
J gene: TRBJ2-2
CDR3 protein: CAISEGGELFF

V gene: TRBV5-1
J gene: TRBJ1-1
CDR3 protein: CASSTSTVMNTEAFF

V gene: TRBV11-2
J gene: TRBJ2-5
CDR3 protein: CASSLDLPWYQETQYF

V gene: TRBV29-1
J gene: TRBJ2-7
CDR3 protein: CSVEKNGDEQYF

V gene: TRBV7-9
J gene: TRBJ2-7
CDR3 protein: CASSQGLGGEQYF

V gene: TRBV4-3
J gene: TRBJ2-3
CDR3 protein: CASSQEPSDTQYF

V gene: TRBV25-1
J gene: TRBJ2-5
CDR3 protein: CASRQIEEFQETQYF

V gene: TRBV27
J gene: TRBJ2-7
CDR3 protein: CASRIAGGPSYEQYF

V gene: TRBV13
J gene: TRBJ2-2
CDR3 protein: CASSFLGDDRELFF

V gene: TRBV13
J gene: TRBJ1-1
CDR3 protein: CASRLQGWSEAFF

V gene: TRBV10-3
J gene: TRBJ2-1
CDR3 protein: CAISDVRPNRKDMGEQFF

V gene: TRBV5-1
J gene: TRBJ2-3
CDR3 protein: CASSQTDRGPQDTQYF

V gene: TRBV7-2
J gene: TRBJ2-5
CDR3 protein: CASSLWGGETQHF

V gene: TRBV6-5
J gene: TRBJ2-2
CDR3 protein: CASSYGYYTGELFF

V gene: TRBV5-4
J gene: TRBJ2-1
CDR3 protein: CASSLGLAGSINEQFF

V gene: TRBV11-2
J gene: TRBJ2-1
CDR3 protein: CASSEMLGGRGSYNEQFF

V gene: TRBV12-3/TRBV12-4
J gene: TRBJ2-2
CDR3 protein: CATSTGIAGGPGGELFF

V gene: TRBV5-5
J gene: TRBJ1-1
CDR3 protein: CASTPAGAWEAFF

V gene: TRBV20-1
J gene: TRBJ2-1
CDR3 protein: CSASIGGDYNEQFF

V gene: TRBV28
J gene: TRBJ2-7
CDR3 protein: CASSLGTGSSYEQYF

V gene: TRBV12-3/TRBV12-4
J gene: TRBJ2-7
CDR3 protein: CASSFGPGAYEQYF

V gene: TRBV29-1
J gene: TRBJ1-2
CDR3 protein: CSVDTGDFYGYTF